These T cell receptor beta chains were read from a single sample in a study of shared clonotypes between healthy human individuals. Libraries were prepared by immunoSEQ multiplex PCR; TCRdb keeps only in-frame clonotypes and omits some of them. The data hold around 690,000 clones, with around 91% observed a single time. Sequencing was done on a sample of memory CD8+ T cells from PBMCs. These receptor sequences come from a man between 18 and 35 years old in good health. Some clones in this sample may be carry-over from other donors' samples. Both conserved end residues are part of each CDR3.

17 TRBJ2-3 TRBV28 CASSVTSGSITADTQYF
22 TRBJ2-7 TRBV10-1 CASSGTVTLTVPTEELDYEQYF
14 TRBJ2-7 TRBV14 CASSPWTATYEQYF
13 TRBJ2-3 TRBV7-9 CASSQEHTDTQYF
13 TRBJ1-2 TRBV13 CASSLKGDYGYTF
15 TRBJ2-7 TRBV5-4 CASSPGLAGPYEQYF
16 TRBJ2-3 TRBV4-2 CASSLLSSGRTDTQYF
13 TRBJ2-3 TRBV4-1 CASSPPSSLTQYF
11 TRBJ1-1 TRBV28 CASSFGDEAFF
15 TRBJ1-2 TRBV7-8 CASSLALSAGDGYTF
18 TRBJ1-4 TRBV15 CATSRDSLGQGLNEKLFF
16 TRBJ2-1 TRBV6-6 CASSNAREPRHNEQFF
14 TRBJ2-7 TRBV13 CASSLVGTRYEQYF
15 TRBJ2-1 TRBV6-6 CASSYPPSGVDEQFF
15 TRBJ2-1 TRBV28 CASSLGLLAGSEQFF
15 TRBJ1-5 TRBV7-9 CASSSLTGSNQPQHF
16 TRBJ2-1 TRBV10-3 CAISEFSGGRKDEQFF
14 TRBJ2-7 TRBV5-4 CASSDRDSLYEQYF
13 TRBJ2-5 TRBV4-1 CASSQAGEETQYF
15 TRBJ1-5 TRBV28 CASSLEGLGNQPQHF
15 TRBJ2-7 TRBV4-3 CASSQGLGITYEQYF
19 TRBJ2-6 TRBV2 CASSAWPGTVSSGANVLTF
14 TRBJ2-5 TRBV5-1 CASSRSSLGETQYF
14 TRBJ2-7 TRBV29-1 CSVVGLAESDEQYF
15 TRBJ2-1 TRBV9 CASSTGGTSYNEQFF
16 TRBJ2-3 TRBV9 CASSVEGLAGTDTQYF
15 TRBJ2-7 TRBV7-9 CASSLFGGQGDEQYF
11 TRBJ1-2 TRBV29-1 CSVRTTYGYTF
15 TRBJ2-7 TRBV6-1 CASSEEGGGAYEQYF
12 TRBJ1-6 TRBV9 CASNQGNSPLHF
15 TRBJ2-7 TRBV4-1 CASSPRGGQLYEQYF
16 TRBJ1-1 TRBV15 CATSRDSSGTNTEAFF
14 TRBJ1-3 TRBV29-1 CSVEPGGAGNTIYF
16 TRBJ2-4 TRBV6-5 CASSYPQTLAKNIQYF
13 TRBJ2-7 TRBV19 CASSPWTGYEQYF
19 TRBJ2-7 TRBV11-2 CASSAGLAGGPRRGGEQYF
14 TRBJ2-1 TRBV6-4 CASSEGLLLNEQFF